Below, 10 T cell receptor beta chains from the same sample are listed, as sequenced in a study of STAT3 mutations in large granular lymphocyte leukemia. Study findings and constraints: At least one immunodominant TCR beta clonotype appeared in every T-cell large granular lymphocyte leukemia patient.

Their antigens are not known. The repertoire was sequenced with immunoSEQ multiplex PCR; TCRdb's copy has only in-frame clones and lacks some. The sample yields roughly 5,900 clones, approximately 86% seen once. The sample was PBMCs. Every receptor here comes from a human donor with T large granular lymphocyte leukemia. Some clones in this sample may be carry-over from other donors' samples.

The gene calls are TRBV28 and TRBJ1-1; D remains unclear. The CDR3 loop spans 12 amino acids. V shed 3 bases and J shed 11 bases, with 13 bases lying between them. Germline V gene sequence: CDR1 MDHEN, CDR2 SYDVKM. CDR3 region: CASSLFTDEAFF. The CDR3 bases are TGTGCCAGCAGTTTGTTCACGGACGAGGCTTTCTTT.

CDR3 protein: CASSPDRVLEKLFF. The DNA for the CDR3 is TGTGCCAGCAGCCCCGACAGGGTGCTTGAAAAACTGTTTTTT. The chain is built from TRBV5-4 and TRBJ1-4; 7 nucleotides line up with TRBD1. V trimming: 4 bases; J trimming: 7 bases; junction bases outside the gene matches: 7. The CDR3 has 14 residues. Germline V gene sequence: CDR1 SGHNT, CDR2 YYREEE (reference sequence).

The chain combines TRBV5-1 with TRBJ2-3; D may be TRBD1 or TRBD2 (5 bases each). The CDR3 length is 15 residues. Germline loops: CDR1 SGHRS, CDR2 YFSETQ. V was cut by 0 bases and J by 2 bases, with 10 bases left in between. CDR3 amino acids: CASSLAGTHTDTQYF. CDR3 DNA: TGCGCCAGCAGCTTGGCCGGGACCCACACAGATACGCAGTATTTT.

This chain joins TRBV28 and TRBJ2-4; perhaps TRBD2 as D (7 bases). Germline CDR1 MDHEN, CDR2 SYDVKM. Trimming cost V 7 bases and J 2 bases, with 18 bases left between them. The CDR3 runs to 16 residues. The DNA of the CDR3 is TGTGCCAGCACCGAGGAGGGGGAGGGAACCAAAAACATTCAGTACTTC. Amino acids: CASTEEGEGTKNIQYF.

V and J are TRBV19 and TRBJ2-7; D not certain. Germline V gene lookup returns CDR1 LNHDA and CDR2 SQIVND (reference sequence). V lost 3 bases and J 4 bases, leaving 7 bases between the germline ends. The CDR3 extends over 12 amino acids. This CDR3 reads CASSMVGYEQYF. DNA for the CDR3: TGTGCCAGTAGTATGGTTGGTTACGAGCAGTACTTC.

V is TRBV11-2 and J is TRBJ2-5, with D perhaps TRBD1 (5 bases). The CDR3 has 13 residues. CDR1 SGHAT and CDR2 FQNNGV come from the germline V gene. Trimming shortened V by 5 bases and J by 2 bases, and 9 bases separated the two germline ends. The CDR3 nucleotides read TGTGCCAGCAGCCCAGGGCTACAAGAGACCCAGTACTTC. Its protein is CASSPGLQETQYF. Full variable domain (outside the CDR3, taken from reference TRBV11-2 and TRBJ2-5): EAGVAQSPRYKIIEKRQSVAFWCNPISGHATLYWYQQILGQGPKLLIQFQNNGVVDDSQLPKDRFSAERLKGVDSTLKIQPAKLEDSAVYLCASSPGLQETQYFGPGTRLLVL.

The V call is TRBV5-6, the J call TRBJ2-7; D could derive from TRBD1 or TRBD2 (6 bases each). V lost 4 bases and J 1 base, leaving 15 bases between the germline ends. This CDR3 region has 15 residues. Looked up from germline, CDR1 is SGHDT and CDR2 is YYEEEE. This chain's CDR3 is CASSQTEGGSYEQYV. The CDR3 DNA is TGTGCCAGCAGCCAGACGGAGGGGGGATCCTACGAGCAGTACGTC.

The chain carries TRBV7-2 and TRBJ2-5; tentative D call: TRBD2 (5 bases). The length of the CDR3 is 12 residues. Trimming took off 1 base at V and 9 bases at J, with 9 bases between the two ends. Germline V CDR1 and CDR2: SGHTA, FQGNSA. The CDR3 DNA follows: TGTGCCAGCAGCTTAGAGGGCGGGCCCCAGTACTTC. It translates to CASSLEGGPQYF.

V usage is TRBV5-5 and J usage is TRBJ1-5, with D possibly being TRBD1 (5 bases). This CDR3 spans 14 amino acids. V was clipped by 4 bases and J by 2 bases, with 10 bases between them. Germline-derived CDR1 and CDR2 are SGHKS and YYEKEE (reference sequence). The CDR3 spells CASSPGPGNQPQHF. DNA of the CDR3: TGTGCCAGCAGCCCGGGACCGGGCAATCAGCCCCAGCATTTT. The variable domain in full, completed from reference TRBV5-5 and TRBJ1-5, reads DAGVTQSPTHLIKTRGQQVTLRCSPISGHKSVSWYQQVLGQGPQFIFQYYEKEERGRGNFPDRFSARQFPNYSSELNVNALLLGDSALYLCASSPGPGNQPQHFGDGTRLSIL.

V gene TRBV11-2 combines with J gene TRBJ2-3; TRBD2 matches at 8 bases. With 1 base clipped from V and 3 bases from J, the junction kept 6 bases outside the gene matches. The CDR3 runs to 16 residues. Looked up from germline, CDR1 is SGHAT and CDR2 is FQNNGV. CDR3 DNA sequence: TGTGCCAGCAGCTTAGTAGCGGGGTTTAGGACAGATACGCAGTATTTT. It specifies CASSLVAGFRTDTQYF.